This TCR beta chain is from a study of blood T cells in healthy people across ages. Study summary: Template-switching capture recovered about one barcoded beta molecule per two T cells.

About this clonotype: This could be a read error, since a much larger clone is one nucleotide away.

Alongside a J-beta primer mix, a sample-barcoded 5' primer served in a second PCR lasting 7 to 11 cycles. A template-switch adaptor that had 12 random nucleotides put a tag on each cDNA molecule. One entry per CDR3 protein, called by TCRdb with MiXCR from the 5' RACE reads. The data show around 850,000 distinct CDR3 sequences, around 34% seen once. This receptor was obtained from a man aged 18 to 30 in good health. The sample was blood.

The CDR3 coding sequence is TGCAGTACTAGCACCAGCGGGGTTAGCACAGATACGCAGTATTTT. This gives the protein CSTSTSGVSTDTQYF. The chain joins TRBV20-1 to TRBJ2-3, with 7 nucleotides matching TRBD2. CDR3 length equals 15 residues. Germline-derived CDR1 and CDR2 are DFQATT and SNEGSKA (reference sequence).